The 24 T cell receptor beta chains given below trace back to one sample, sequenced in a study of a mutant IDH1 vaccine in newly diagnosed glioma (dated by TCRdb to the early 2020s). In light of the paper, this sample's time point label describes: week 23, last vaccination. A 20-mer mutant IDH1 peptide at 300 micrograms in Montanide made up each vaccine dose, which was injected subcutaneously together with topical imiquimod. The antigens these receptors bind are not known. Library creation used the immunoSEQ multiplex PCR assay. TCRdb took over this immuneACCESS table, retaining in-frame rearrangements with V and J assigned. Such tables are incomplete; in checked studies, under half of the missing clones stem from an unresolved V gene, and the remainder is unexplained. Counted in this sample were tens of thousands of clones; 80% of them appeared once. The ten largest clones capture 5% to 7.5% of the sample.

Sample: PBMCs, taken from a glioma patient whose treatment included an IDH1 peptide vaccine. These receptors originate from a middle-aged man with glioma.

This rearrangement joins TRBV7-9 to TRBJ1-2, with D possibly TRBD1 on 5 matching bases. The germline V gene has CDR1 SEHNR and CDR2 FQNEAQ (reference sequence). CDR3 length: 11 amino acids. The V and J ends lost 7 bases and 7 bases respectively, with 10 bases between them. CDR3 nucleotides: TGTGCCAGCATGGGGGGTCTTGGCTACACCTTC. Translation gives CASMGGLGYTF.

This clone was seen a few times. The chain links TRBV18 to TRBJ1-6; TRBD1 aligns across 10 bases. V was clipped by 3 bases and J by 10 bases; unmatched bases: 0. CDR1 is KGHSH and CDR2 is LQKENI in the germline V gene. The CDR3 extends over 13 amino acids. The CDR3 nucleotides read TGTGCCAGCTCACCGGACAGGGGGTCACCCCTCCACTTT. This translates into CASSPDRGSPLHF.

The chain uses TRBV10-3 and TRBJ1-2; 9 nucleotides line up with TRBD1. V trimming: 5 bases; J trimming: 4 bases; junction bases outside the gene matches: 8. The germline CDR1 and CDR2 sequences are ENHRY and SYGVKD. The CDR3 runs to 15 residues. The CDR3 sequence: CAISRKTGGGYGYTF. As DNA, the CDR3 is TGTGCCATCAGTAGGAAAACAGGGGGCGGCTATGGCTACACCTTC.

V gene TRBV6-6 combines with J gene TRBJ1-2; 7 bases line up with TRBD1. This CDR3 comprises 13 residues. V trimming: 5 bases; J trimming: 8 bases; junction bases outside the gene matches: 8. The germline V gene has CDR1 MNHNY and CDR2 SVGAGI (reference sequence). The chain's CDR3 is CASSTGTAAGYTF. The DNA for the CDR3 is TGTGCCAGCAGTACCGGGACAGCAGCCGGCTACACCTTC.

Here the CDR3 reads CSVATGIPPLSGANVLTF. The CDR3, as DNA: TGCAGCGTCGCTACAGGAATCCCTCCCCTCTCTGGGGCCAACGTCCTGACTTTC. The chain combines TRBV29-1 with TRBJ2-6, with D tentatively TRBD1 (5 bases). Per germline, CDR1 SQVTM and CDR2 ANQGSEA. V lost 6 bases and J lost 0, with 21 bases in between. This CDR3 has 18 residues.

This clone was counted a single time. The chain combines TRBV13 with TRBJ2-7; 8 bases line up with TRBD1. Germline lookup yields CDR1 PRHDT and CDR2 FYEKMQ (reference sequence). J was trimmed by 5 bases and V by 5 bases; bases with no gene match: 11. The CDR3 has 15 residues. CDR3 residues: CASSPLQGAVDEQYF. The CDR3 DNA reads TGTGCCAGCAGCCCTCTCCAGGGGGCTGTCGACGAGCAGTACTTC.

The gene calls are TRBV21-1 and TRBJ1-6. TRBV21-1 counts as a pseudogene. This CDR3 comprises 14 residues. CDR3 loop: CASSKVPPRAPLHF. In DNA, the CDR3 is TGTGCCAGCAGCAAAGTGCCCCCCCGAGCACCCCTCCACTTT.

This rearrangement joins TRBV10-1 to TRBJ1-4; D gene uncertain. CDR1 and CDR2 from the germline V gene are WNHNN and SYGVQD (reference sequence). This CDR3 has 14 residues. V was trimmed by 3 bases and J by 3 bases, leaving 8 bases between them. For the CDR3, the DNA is TGCGCCAGCAGTGAAAGTTCCTCTAATGAAAAACTGTTTTTT. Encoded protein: CASSESSSNEKLFF.

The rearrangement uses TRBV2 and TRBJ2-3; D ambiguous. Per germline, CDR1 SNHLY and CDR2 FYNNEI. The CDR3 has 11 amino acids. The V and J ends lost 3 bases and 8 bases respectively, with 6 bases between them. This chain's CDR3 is CASSEGGTQYF. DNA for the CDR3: TGTGCCAGCAGTGAGGGTGGTACGCAGTATTTT.

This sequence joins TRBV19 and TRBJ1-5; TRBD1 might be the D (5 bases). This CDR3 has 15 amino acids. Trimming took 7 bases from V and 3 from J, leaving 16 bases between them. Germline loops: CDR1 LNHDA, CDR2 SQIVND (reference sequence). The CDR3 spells CASIQGVGPNQPQHF. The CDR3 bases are TGTGCCAGTATCCAGGGAGTAGGGCCCAATCAGCCCCAGCATTTT.

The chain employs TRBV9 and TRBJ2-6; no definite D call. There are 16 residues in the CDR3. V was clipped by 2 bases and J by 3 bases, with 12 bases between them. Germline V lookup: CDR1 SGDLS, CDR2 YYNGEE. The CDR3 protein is CASSVGWFGGANVLTF. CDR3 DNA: TGTGCCAGCAGCGTGGGATGGTTTGGTGGGGCCAACGTCCTGACTTTC.

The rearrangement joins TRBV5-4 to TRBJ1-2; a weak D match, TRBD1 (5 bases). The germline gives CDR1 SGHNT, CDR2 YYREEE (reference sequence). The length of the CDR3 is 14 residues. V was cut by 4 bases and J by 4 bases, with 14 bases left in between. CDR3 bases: TGTGCCAGCAGCCCCCGTGGGGACTTCTATGGCTACACCTTC. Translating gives CASSPRGDFYGYTF. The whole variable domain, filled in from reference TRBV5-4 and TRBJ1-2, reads ETGVTQSPTHLIKTRGQQVTLRCSSQSGHNTVSWYQQALGQGPQFIFQYYREEENGRGNFPPRFSGLQFPNYSSELNVNALELDDSALYLCASSPRGDFYGYTFGSGTRLTVV.

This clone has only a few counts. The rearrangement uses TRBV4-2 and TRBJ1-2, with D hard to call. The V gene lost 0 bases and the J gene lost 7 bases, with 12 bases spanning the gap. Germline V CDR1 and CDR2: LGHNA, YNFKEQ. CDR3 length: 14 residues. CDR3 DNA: TGTGCCAGCAGCCAAGATCGGGCAGGCGGTGGCTACACCTTC. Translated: CASSQDRAGGGYTF.

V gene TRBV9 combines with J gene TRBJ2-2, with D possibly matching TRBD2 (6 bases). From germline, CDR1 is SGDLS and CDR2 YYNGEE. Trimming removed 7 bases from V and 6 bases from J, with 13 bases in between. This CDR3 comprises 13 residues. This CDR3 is CASGGRRAGELFF. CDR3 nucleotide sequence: TGTGCCAGCGGGGGGAGGCGGGCCGGGGAGCTGTTTTTT.

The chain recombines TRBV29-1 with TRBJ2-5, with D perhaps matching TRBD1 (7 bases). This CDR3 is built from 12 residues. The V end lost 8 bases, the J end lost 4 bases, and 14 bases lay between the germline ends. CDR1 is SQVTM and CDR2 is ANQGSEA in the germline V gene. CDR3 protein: CSSTGTGETQYF. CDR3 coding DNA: TGCAGCTCGACAGGGACTGGAGAGACCCAGTACTTC.

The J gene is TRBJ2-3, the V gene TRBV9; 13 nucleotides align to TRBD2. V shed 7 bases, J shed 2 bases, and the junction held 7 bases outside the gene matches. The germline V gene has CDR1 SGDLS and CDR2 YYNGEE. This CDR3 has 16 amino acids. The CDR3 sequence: CASGKGLAGNTDTQYF. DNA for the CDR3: TGTGCCAGCGGGAAGGGACTAGCGGGGAACACAGATACGCAGTATTTT. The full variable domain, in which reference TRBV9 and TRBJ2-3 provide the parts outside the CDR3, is DSGVTQTPKHLITATGQRVTLRCSPRSGDLSVYWYQQSLDQGLQFLIQYYNGEERAKGNILERFSAQQFPDLHSELNLSSLELGDSALYFCASGKGLAGNTDTQYFGPGTRLTVL.

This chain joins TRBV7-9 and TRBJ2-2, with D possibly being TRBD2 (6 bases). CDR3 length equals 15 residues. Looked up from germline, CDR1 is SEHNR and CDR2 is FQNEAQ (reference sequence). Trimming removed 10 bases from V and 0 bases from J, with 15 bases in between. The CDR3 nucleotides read TGTGCCACCGCCCCGCGGGGCACGAACACCGGGGAGCTGTTTTTT. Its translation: CATAPRGTNTGELFF.

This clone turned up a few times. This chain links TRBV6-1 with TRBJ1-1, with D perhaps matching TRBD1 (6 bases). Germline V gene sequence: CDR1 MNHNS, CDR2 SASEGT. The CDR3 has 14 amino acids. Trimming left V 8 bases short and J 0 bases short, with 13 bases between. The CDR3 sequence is CASWGAGMNTEAFF. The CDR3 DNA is TGTGCCAGCTGGGGGGCCGGCATGAACACTGAAGCTTTCTTT.

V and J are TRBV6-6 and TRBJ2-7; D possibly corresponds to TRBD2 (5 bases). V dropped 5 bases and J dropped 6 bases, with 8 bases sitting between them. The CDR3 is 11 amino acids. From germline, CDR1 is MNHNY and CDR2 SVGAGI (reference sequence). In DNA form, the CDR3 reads TGTGCCAGCAGTGCGGAGGTCGAGCAGTACTTC. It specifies CASSAEVEQYF.

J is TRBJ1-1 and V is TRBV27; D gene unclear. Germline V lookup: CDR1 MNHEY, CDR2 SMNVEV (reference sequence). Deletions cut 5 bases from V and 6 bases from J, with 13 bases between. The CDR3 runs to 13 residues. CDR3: CASSGLTNAEAFF. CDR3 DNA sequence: TGTGCCAGCAGTGGCCTTACTAACGCTGAAGCTTTCTTT.

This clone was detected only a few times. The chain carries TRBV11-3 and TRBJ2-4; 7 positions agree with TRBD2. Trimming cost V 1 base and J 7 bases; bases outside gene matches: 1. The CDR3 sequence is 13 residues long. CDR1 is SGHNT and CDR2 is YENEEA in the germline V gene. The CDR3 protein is CASSLGGGNIQYF. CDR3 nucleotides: TGTGCCAGCAGCTTAGGGGGAGGGAACATTCAGTACTTC.

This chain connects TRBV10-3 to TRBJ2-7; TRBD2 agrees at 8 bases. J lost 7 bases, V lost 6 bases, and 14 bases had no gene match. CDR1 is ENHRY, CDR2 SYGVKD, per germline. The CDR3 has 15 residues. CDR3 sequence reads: CAIRAAGMRGVEQYF. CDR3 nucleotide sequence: TGTGCCATCAGGGCGGCGGGGATGCGGGGGGTAGAGCAGTACTTC.

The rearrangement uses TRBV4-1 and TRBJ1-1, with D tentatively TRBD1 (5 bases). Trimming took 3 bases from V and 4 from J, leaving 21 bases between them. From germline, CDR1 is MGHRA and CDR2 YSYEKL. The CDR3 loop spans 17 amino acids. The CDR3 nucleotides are TGCGCCAGCAGCCACTGGGGGGGGGAAAGGGTGACCACTGAAGCTTTCTTT. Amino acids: CASSHWGGERVTTEAFF.

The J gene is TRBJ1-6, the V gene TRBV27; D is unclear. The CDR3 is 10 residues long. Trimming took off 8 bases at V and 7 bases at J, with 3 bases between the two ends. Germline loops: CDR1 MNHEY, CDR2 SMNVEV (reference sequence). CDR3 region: CASANSPLHF. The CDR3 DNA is TGTGCCAGCGCAAATTCACCCCTCCACTTT.